This T cell receptor beta chain was found in a study of blood T cell repertoires in COVID-19. The wider study: Acute and convalescent COVID-19 specimens originated in the United States, Italy and Spain. From T cells, B-cell-depleted T cells, or PBMCs came the material, which was cDNA or gDNA.

In the original workflow: Reference gene primer amplification gave nucleated cell count estimates. Clones were sequenced by immunoSEQ multiplex PCR, and TCRdb holds only the in-frame ones, with some missing. V, J and clone size were drawn from that table, and D and trimming were deduced from the DNA. The sample comprises tens of thousands of clones, 70% to 90% of which are singletons, and 18% rests with the top ten. The CDR3 has 15 residues. V lost 0 bases to trimming and J lost 0 bases, with 8 bases between them. The germline CDR1 and CDR2 sequences are LGHDT and YNNKEL (reference sequence). The clonotype originates from a woman aged 80 or over with acute or convalescent COVID-19. V usage is TRBV3-1 (or the pseudogene TRBV3-2) and J usage is TRBJ1-1, with D unclear. The sample comprised peripheral blood. The CDR3 coding sequence is TGTGCCAGCAGCCAAGATTATGGAGTGAACACTGAAGCTTTCTTT. Encoded protein: CASSQDYGVNTEAFF.